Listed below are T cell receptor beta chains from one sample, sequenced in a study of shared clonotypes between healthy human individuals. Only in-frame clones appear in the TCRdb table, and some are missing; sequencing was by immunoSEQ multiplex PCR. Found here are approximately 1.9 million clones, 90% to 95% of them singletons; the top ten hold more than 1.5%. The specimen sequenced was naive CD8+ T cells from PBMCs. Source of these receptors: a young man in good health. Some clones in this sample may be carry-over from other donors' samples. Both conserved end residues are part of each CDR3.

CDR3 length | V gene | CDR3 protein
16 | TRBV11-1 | CASSLAAGGAFYEQYF
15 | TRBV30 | CAWTILAGVKVEQFF
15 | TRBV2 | CASRDPGQEVEKLFF
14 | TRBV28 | CASRKTGGNYEQYF
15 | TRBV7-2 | CASSYLLADSYEQYF
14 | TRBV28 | CASSSPHRTYEQYF
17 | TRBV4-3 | CASSQERGRRNTGELFF
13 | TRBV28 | CASSLQVNQPQHF
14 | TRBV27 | CASSLGPKPYEQYF
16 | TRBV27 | CASSLYGTSGANVLTF
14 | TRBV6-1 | CASRDPWTNQPQHF
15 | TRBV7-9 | CASSLGGVPKNIQYF
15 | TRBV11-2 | CASSSRLAGGPEQYF
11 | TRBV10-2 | CASSDGGTQYF
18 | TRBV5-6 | CASSLGSGWANSYNEQFF
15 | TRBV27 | CASSPGTSGSDEQFF
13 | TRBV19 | CATSGRVSYEQYF
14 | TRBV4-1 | CASSPGRVGEKLFF
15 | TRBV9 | CASSVGGRGFNEQFF
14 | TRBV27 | CASSSRVRAGEQYF
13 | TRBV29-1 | CSVEVGNTGELFF
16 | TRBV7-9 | CASSSGTGGRRNTIYF
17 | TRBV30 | CAWVEQAGRVGSTEAFF
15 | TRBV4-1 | CASSQPVHGLGEQYF
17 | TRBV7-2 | CASSPLWGGRAYNEQFF
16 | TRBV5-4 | CASSSLTGGVAETQYF
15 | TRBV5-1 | CASSPTSGRLYEQYF
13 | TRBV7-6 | CASSYLNQNIQYF
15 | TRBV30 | CAWSVSGGRIETQYF
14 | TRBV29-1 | CSARGGQVPYEQYF
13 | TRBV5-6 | CASSFYGNTEAFF
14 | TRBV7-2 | CASSPSGHSYEQYF
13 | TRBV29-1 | CSVGGGNRDGYTF
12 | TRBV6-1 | CASSSRTFGYTF
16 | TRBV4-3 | CASSRPSGRGTGELFF
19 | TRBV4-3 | CASSQVVTGGMGPQETQYF
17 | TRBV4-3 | CASSPGEQLPLYNEQFF
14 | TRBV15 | CATSRARDSYEQYF
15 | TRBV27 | CASSLDSYSNQPQHF
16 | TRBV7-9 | CASRPSRGTSYNEQFF
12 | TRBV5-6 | CASSFLVNEQFF
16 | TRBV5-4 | CASSPAAASGKYEQYF
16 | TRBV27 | CASTPRKGGVIDEQFF
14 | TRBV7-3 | CASSPTGGGDTQYF
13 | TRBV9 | CASTRPGANVLTF
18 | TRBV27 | CASDQSGLGGASGNEQFF
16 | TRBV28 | CASSFWPRLEAYEQYF
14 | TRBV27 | CASSPIANTGELFF
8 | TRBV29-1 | CSEGGAFF
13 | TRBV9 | CASSVAPYNEQFF